This T cell receptor beta chain was sequenced for a study of T cell responses to AZD1222 COVID-19 vaccine. Study results and caveats: It was only after the peak T cell response that any repertoires were sampled.

TCRdb's copy holds only in-frame clones and misses some; the assay was immunoSEQ multiplex PCR. The sample contains 150,000 to 200,000 clones, around nine tenths of which appear only once. Only one count was recorded for this clone. As yet, its antigen is unknown. The sequencing here drew on peripheral blood, taken 28 days after the second AZD1222 dose. The sequence derives from an adult who received the AZD1222 COVID-19 vaccine.

CDR3 DNA: TGTGCCAGCAGTAGGGACCGACAGGGGGGCTATGGCTACACCTTC. This gives the protein CASSRDRQGGYGYTF. V usage is TRBV6-5 and J usage is TRBJ1-2, with 9 bases matching TRBD1. Germline loops: CDR1 MNHEY, CDR2 SVGAGI. After removal of 5 bases from V and 4 bases from J, the junction contained 8 bases not matched to a gene. The CDR3 consists of 15 residues.